The entry below describes one TCR beta chain. Sequencing used immunoSEQ multiplex PCR; TCRdb keeps in-frame clones, though not all of them. Found here are roughly 90,000 clones, about four fifths of them singletons; the top ten hold about 16%. These data originate in a study of PD-1 blockade in classical Hodgkin lymphoma. This CDR3 has 14 amino acids. Germline CDR1 and CDR2: SGHRS and YFSETQ. With 3 bases clipped from V and 3 bases from J, the junction kept 5 bases outside the gene matches. Following autologous stem cell transplantation, relapse occurred in every patient, and exposure to brentuximab vedotin varied.

Sequences were derived from peripheral blood mononuclear cells (PBMCs), sampled before the second cycle of nivolumab. This TCR was recovered from a human donor with classical Hodgkin lymphoma. V and J are TRBV5-1 and TRBJ2-5, with 7 bases lining up with TRBD1. The CDR3 bases are TGCGCCAGCAGCTACCGGGACAGAAAAGAGACCCAGTACTTC. Translation gives CASSYRDRKETQYF.